This T cell receptor beta chain appears in the sequencing data of a study of early T cells in non-severe SARS-CoV-2 infection. Overall study context: Unsorted whole-blood RNA was sequenced in bulk, leaving chains unpaired. The study, taken as a whole, reports: VDJdb matching skewed toward anti-spike CD8 responses, missing private and CD4 specificities.

Separate cDNA molecules each had unique molecular identifiers attached to them. TCRdb re-called the 5' RACE reads with MiXCR, one entry per CDR3 protein. The repertoire consists of some 49,000 distinct CDR3 sequences, with 3.5% to 5% occurring once and the leading ten covering roughly 6%. Many counts were recorded for this clonotype. Its cognate antigen is unknown. The CDR3 has 15 residues. Germline values: CDR1 LNHDA, CDR2 SQIVND (reference sequence). V lost 7 bases and J lost 1, with 15 bases in between. This chain joins TRBV19 and TRBJ2-3; D tentatively fits TRBD1 or TRBD2 (5 bases each). The sequence was obtained from an adult who was a healthcare worker with PCR-confirmed SARS-CoV-2 infection or an uninfected control (not recorded which). The sequencing sample was made of whole blood. CDR3 nucleotides: TGTGCCAGTACCGACGGGACCGAGCGCACAGATACGCAGTATTTT. Protein: CASTDGTERTDTQYF.